Presented here are 8 T cell receptor beta chains from one specimen sequenced in a study of metastatic and nonmetastatic thyroid tumors. With MiXCR, TCRdb called clones anew from the PCR reads. The sample has roughly 72,000 clones, around 18% seen once; the top ten hold about 13%. None of the patients had undergone any treatment ahead of thyroid surgery. Material for sequencing was blood. These receptors came from a female donor with papillary thyroid cancer or a benign thyroid nodule (not recorded which). Some clones in this sample may be carry-over from other donors' samples.

In its sample, this clone was seen many times. V is TRBV6-5 and J is TRBJ1-1, with D maybe TRBD1 (6 bases). Trimming cost V 2 bases and J 1 base, with 11 bases left between them. The germline V gene has CDR1 MNHEY and CDR2 SVGAGI. This CDR3 comprises 15 residues. The CDR3 region has the DNA TGTGCCAGCAGTTACCTTTCGGACAGGAACACTGAAGCTTTCTTT. Protein sequence: CASSYLSDRNTEAFF.

This clone was counted at least ten times. J is TRBJ2-1 and V is TRBV2, with D perhaps TRBD2 (5 bases). Looked up from germline, CDR1 is SNHLY and CDR2 is FYNNEI. This CDR3 spans 12 amino acids. V shed 11 bases and J shed 0 bases, with 8 bases lying between them. The DNA of the CDR3 is TGTGCCGGAGGCCCCTCCTACAATGAGCAGTTCTTC. The encoded protein is CAGGPSYNEQFF. The full variable domain, in which reference TRBV2 and TRBJ2-1 provide the parts outside the CDR3, is EPEVTQTPSHQVTQMGQEVILRCVPISNHLYFYWYRQILGQKVEFLVSFYNNEISEKSEIFDDQFSVERPDGSNFTLKIRSTKLEDSAMYFCAGGPSYNEQFFGPGTRLTVL.

Worth noting for this clone: One base away lies a much larger clone, so this may be a sequencing read error. V gene TRBV9 combines with J gene TRBJ2-6; D might be TRBD1 (5 bases). CDR3 size: 16 residues. Germline V lookup: CDR1 SGDLS, CDR2 YYNGEE. The CDR3 here is CASSLDRYSGANVLAF. Here the CDR3 DNA reads TGTGCCAGCAGCCTTGACAGATACTCTGGGGCCAACGTCCTGGCTTTC.

This clone was seen at least ten times. In the same sample, other DNA sequences code for this CDR3. This chain joins TRBV20-1 and TRBJ2-7, with 8 nucleotides matching TRBD2. This CDR3 is 15 amino acids long. Unmatched junction bases numbered 12, after V lost 5 bases and J lost 3 bases. CDR1 and CDR2 (germline): DFQATT, SNEGSKA (reference sequence). The CDR3 DNA is TGCAGTGCTCCGACTAGCGAACCTTGGGGCTACGAGCAGTACTTC. Its protein is CSAPTSEPWGYEQYF.

Comments on this clone: A read error may explain this, as a much larger clone is one base away. CDR3 sequence reads: CSVSGSSGNTVYF. The CDR3 coding sequence is TGCAGCGTTTCAGGGTCCTCTGGAAACACCGTATATTTT. V and J are TRBV29-1 and TRBJ1-3; tentatively, D is TRBD1 (5 bases). The germline gives CDR1 SQVTM, CDR2 ANQGSEA. The CDR3 sequence is 13 residues long. Supplemented by reference TRBV29-1 and TRBJ1-3, the full variable domain reads SAVISQKPSRDICQRGTSLTIQCQVDSQVTMMFWYRQQPGQSLTLIATANQGSEATYESGFVIDKFPISRPNLTFSTLTVSNMSPEDSSIYLCSVSGSSGNTVYFGEGSWLTVV.

This chain's CDR3 is CASSISGRNYEQYF. In nucleotides, the CDR3 is TGTGCCAGTAGTATTAGCGGGAGGAACTACGAGCAGTACTTC. V and J are TRBV19 and TRBJ2-7; 10 bases map to TRBD2. This CDR3 contains 14 residues. Germline V gives CDR1 LNHDA, CDR2 SQIVND (reference sequence). J lost 3 bases, V lost 3 bases, and 2 bases had no gene match.

This clone came up many times. The chain has TRBV11-1 and TRBJ2-5; D is tentatively TRBD1 or TRBD2 (6 bases each). Germline CDR1 is SGHAT and CDR2 is FQDESV (reference sequence). The CDR3 totals 15 residues. Trimming stripped 1 base from V and 2 bases from J, with 11 bases between. Here the CDR3 DNA reads TGTGCCAGCAGCTTAGTCGGAGGGGGTCAAGAGACCCAGTACTTC. Protein product: CASSLVGGGQETQYF. Looking up the rest from reference TRBV11-1 and TRBJ2-5 gives the full variable domain: EAEVAQSPRYKITEKSQAVAFWCDPISGHATLYWYRQILGQGPELLVQFQDESVVDDSQLPKDRFSAERLKGVDSTLKIQPAELGDSAMYLCASSLVGGGQETQYFGPGTRLLVL.

This clone was seen repeatedly, ten times or more. This chain joins TRBV3-1 and TRBJ1-1; D is ambiguous. The CDR3 has 15 amino acids. Germline V lookup: CDR1 LGHDT, CDR2 YNNKEL (reference sequence). V gave up 3 bases and J gave up 4 bases, with 15 bases separating them. The CDR3: CASSHDRPPSTEAFF. As DNA, the CDR3 is TGTGCCAGCAGCCACGACCGCCCCCCGAGCACTGAAGCTTTCTTT.